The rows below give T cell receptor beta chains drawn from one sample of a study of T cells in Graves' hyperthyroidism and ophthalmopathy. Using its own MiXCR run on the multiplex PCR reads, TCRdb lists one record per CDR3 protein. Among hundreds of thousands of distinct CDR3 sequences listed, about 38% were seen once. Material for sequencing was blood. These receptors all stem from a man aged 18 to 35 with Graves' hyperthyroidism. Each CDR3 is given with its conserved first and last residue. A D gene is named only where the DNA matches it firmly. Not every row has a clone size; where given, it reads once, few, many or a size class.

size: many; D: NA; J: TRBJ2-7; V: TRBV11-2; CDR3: CASSLGQPTYEQYF; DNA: TGTGCCAGCAGCCTCGGACAGCCAACCTACGAGCAGTACTTC
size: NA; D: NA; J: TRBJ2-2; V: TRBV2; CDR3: CASSRDFSTDGGELFF; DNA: TGTGCCAGCAGTAGGGACTTCTCCACGGACGGCGGGGAGCTGTTTTTT
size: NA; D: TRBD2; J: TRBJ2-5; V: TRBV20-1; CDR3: CSARVLRGASGYQETQYF; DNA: TGCAGTGCTAGGGTTCTGCGGGGGGCTTCAGGGTACCAAGAGACCCAGTACTTC
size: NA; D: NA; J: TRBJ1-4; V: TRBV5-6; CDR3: CASSLARGMVFF; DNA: TGTGCCAGCAGCTTGGCCAGAGGGATGGTGTTTTTT
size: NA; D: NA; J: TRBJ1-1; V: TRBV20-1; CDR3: CSASSLQGTEAFF; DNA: TGCAGTGCCAGCAGCCTTCAGGGAACTGAAGCTTTCTTT
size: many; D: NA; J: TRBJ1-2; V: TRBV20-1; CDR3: CSARGPTNYGYTF; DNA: TGCAGTGCTAGAGGGCCAACTAACTATGGCTACACCTTC
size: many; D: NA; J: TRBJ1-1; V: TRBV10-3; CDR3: CAISGGRGTEAFF; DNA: TGTGCCATCAGTGGGGGGAGAGGAACTGAAGCTTTCTTT
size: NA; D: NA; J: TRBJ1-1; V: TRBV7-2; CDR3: CASTEGDGGEAFF; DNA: TGTGCCAGCACCGAGGGGGATGGCGGTGAAGCTTTCTTT
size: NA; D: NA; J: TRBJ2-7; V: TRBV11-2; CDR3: CASSSAGQNYEQYF; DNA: TGTGCCAGCAGCTCCGCGGGACAAAACTACGAGCAGTACTTC
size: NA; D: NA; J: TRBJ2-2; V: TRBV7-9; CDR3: CASTSPTVLVSDWTGELFF; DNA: TGTGCCAGCACCTCACCCACGGTTCTGGTCAGCGATTGGACCGGGGAGCTGTTTTTT
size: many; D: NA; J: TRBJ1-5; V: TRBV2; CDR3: CASRDGDYQPQHF; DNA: TGTGCCAGCAGGGACGGAGATTATCAGCCCCAGCATTTT
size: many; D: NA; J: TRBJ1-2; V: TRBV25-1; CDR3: CASSDRRDYTF; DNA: TGTGCCAGCAGTGACCGGCGGGACTACACCTTC
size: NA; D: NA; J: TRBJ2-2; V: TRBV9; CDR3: CASGGPGTGELFF; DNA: TGTGCCAGCGGGGGGCCGGGGACCGGGGAGCTGTTTTTT
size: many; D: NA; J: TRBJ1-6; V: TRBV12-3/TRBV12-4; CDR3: CASSLAAGFGPLHF; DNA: TGTGCCAGCAGTTTAGCGGCCGGATTCGGACCCCTCCACTTT
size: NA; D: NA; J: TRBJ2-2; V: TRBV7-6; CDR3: CASSPPYLGTIANTGELFF; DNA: TGTGCCAGCAGCCCCCCGTATTTAGGGACGATCGCGAACACCGGGGAGCTGTTTTTT
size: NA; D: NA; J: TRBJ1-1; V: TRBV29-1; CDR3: CSVEGRGRTEAFF; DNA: TGCAGCGTTGAAGGCAGAGGTAGGACTGAAGCTTTCTTT
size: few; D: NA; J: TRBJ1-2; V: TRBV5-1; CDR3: CASGPLGPANYGYTF; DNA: TGCGCCAGTGGTCCCCTGGGTCCAGCTAACTATGGCTACACCTTC
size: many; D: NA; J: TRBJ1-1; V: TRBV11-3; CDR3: CASSSDSMNTEAFF; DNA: TGTGCCAGCAGCTCAGATTCTATGAACACTGAAGCTTTCTTT
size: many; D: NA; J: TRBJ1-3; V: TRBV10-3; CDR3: CAISEGLQGTGNTIYF; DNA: TGTGCCATCAGTGAGGGCCTCCAGGGGACTGGAAACACCATATATTTT
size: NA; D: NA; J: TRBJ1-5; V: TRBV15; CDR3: CATSIIRGDGMLNQPQHF; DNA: TGTGCCACCAGCATCATTAGGGGGGACGGCATGCTGAATCAGCCCCAGCATTTT
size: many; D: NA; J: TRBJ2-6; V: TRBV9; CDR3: CASSVDLSGVAGANVLTF; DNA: TGTGCCAGCAGCGTAGATTTATCGGGTGTCGCTGGGGCCAACGTCCTGACTTTC
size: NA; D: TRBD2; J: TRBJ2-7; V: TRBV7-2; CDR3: CASSLPGVAGAHEQYF; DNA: TGTGCCAGCAGCTTACCAGGGGTAGCGGGAGCCCACGAGCAGTACTTC
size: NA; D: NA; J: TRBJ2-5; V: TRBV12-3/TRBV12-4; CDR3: CASSLVDRETQYF; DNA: TGTGCCAGCAGTTTGGTCGATAGGGAGACCCAGTACTTC
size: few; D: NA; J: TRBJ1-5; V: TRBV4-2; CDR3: CASSQEARGVQPQHF; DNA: TGTGCCAGCAGCCAAGAAGCGAGGGGGGTTCAGCCCCAGCATTTT
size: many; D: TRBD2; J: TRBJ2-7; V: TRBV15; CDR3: CATSRAGGVREQYF; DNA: TGTGCCACCAGCAGAGCGGGAGGGGTGCGGGAGCAGTACTTC
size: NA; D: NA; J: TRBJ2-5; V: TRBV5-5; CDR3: CASSSQGVRETQYF; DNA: TGTGCCAGCAGCTCCCAAGGGGTTAGAGAGACCCAGTACTTC
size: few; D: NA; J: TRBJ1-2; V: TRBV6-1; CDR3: CACLQENYGYTF; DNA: TGTGCCTGCCTACAGGAGAACTATGGCTACACCTTC
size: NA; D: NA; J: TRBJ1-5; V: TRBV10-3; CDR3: CASRRGVYSNQPQHF; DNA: TGTGCCAGCAGACGGGGGGTTTATAGCAATCAGCCCCAGCATTTT
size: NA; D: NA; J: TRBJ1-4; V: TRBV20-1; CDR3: CSARPTVSQGEKLFF; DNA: TGCAGTGCTCGTCCCACAGTCAGCCAGGGTGAAAAACTGTTTTTT
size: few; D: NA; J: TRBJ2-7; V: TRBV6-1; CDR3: CASTRANEQYF; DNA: TGTGCCAGCACGAGGGCCAACGAGCAGTACTTC
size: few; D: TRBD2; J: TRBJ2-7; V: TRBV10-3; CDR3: CASRQPGLAYEQYF; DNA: TGTGCCAGCAGACAACCGGGACTAGCCTACGAGCAGTACTTC
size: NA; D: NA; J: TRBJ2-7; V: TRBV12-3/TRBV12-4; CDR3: CASGGDFVYEQYF; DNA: TGTGCCAGCGGAGGGGACTTTGTCTACGAGCAGTACTTC
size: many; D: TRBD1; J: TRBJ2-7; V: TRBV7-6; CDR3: CASSRETTGQGYEQYF; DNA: TGTGCCAGCAGCCGAGAGACGACCGGACAGGGGTACGAGCAGTACTTC
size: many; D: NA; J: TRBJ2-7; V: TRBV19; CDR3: CASSFTGRAYEQYF; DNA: TGTGCCAGTAGTTTCACGGGACGGGCCTACGAGCAGTACTTC
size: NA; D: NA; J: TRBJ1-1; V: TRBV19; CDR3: CASSGEYTEAFF; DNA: TGCGCCAGCAGCGGGGAGTACACTGAAGCTTTCTTT
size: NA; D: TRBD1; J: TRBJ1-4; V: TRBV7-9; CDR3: CASSTTGAKKLFF; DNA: TGTGCCAGCAGCACGACAGGGGCGAAAAAACTGTTTTTT
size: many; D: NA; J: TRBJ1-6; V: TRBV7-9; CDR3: CASSLYRDLHGSPLHF; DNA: TGTGCCAGCAGCTTATACCGGGACCTCCATGGATCACCCCTCCACTTT
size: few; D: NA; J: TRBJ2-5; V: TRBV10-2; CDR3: CASSERSMGPEETQYF; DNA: TGCGCCAGCAGTGAGAGATCGATGGGGCCCGAAGAGACCCAGTACTTC
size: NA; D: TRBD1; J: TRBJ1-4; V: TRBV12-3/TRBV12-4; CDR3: CASRGQGATNEKLFF; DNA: TGTGCCAGCAGGGGGCAGGGGGCGACTAATGAAAAACTGTTTTTT
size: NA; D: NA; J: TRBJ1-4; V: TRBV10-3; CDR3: CAISERGRPNEKLFF; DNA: TGTGCCATCAGTGAGCGGGGCAGGCCTAATGAAAAACTGTTTTTT
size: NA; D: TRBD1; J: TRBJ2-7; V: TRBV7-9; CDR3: CASSNGQGYEQYF; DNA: TGTGCTAGCAGCAATGGACAGGGATACGAGCAGTACTTC
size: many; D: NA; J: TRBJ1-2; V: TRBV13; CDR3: CANDLGDGYTF; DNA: TGTGCCAACGACTTAGGGGATGGCTACACCTTC
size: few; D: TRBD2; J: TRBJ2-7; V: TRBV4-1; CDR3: CASSQGLAHEQYF; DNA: TGCGCCAGCAGCCAGGGACTAGCCCACGAGCAGTACTTC
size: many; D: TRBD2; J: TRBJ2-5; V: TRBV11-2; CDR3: CASRRAGGETQYF; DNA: TGTGCCAGCAGGCGGGCGGGAGGAGAGACCCAGTACTTC
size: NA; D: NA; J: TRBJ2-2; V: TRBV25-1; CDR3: CASSEYSETDTGELFF; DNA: TGTGCCAGCAGTGAATATAGCGAGACGGACACCGGGGAGCTGTTTTTT
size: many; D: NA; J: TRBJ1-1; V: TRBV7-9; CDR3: CASSLSRLNTEAFF; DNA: TGTGCCAGCAGCTTAAGTCGTTTGAACACTGAAGCTTTCTTT
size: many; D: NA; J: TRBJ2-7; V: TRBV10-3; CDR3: CAISDPGSSYEQYF; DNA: TGTGCCATCAGTGACCCCGGGAGCTCCTACGAGCAGTACTTC
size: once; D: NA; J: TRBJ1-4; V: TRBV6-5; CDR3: CAISYVPGDEKLFF; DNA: TGTGCCATCAGTTACGTTCCGGGAGACGAAAAACTGTTTTTT
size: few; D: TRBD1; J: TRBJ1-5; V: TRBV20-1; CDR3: CSASMDRGLFGQPQHF; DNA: TGCAGTGCTAGCATGGACAGGGGGTTGTTCGGGCAGCCCCAGCATTTT
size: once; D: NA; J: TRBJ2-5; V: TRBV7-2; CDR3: CASSLHGGGTSGTQYF; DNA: TGTGCCAGCAGTCTCCACGGGGGCGGGACCTCAGGGACCCAGTACTTC
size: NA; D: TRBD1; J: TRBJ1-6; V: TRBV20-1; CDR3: CSAQGASSPLHF; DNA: TGCAGTGCCCAGGGGGCAAGTTCACCCCTCCACTTT
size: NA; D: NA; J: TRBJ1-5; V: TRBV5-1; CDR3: CASSSKLNSNQPQHF; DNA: TGCGCCAGCAGCTCGAAGTTGAATAGCAATCAGCCCCAGCATTTT
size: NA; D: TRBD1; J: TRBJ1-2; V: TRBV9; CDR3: CASSARQGRGYTF; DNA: TGTGCCAGCAGCGCACGACAGGGGAGGGGCTACACCTTC
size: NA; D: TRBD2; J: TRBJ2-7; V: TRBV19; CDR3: CASSTIGLAGVDYEQYF; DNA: TGTGCCAGTAGTACTATCGGACTAGCGGGAGTAGATTACGAGCAGTACTTC
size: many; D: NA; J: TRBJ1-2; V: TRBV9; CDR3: CASSTVPGAYTF; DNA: TGTGCCAGCAGCACCGTTCCAGGGGCGTACACCTTC
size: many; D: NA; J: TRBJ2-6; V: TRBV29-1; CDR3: CSVRTGLSTGANVLTF; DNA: TGCAGCGTTCGGACAGGACTATCTACTGGGGCCAACGTCCTGACTTTC